This TCR beta chain was retrieved from a study of shared clonotypes between healthy human individuals. The CD4+ fraction was divided into a CD45RA+ naive subset and a CD45RA-negative memory subset. This CDR3 is built from 15 residues. V shed 4 bases, J shed 4 bases, and the junction held 4 bases outside the gene matches. CDR1 and CDR2 from the germline V gene are SGHAT and FQNNGV. The deep-level immunoSEQ assay was used. The repertoire was sequenced with immunoSEQ multiplex PCR; TCRdb's copy has only in-frame clones and lacks some. The sample shows a few million clones, over 90% of them seen only once. Study results and limitations: Across a handful of donors, naive CD4 shared around 5%, naive CD8 more than 3%, memory CD4 roughly 2.2%, memory CD8 over 0.3%.

Comment on this clone: Its antigen remains unidentified.

The receptor was derived from a man aged 18 to 35 in good health. Some clones in this sample may be carry-over from other donors' samples. The genes are TRBV11-2 and TRBJ2-3; 11 positions agree with TRBD2. What was sequenced was naive CD4+ T cells from PBMCs. Subset here: CD45RA+ positively selected. CDR3 loop: CASSSIAGGPDTQYF. CDR3 nucleotide sequence: TGTGCCAGCAGCTCTATAGCGGGAGGGCCAGATACGCAGTATTTT.